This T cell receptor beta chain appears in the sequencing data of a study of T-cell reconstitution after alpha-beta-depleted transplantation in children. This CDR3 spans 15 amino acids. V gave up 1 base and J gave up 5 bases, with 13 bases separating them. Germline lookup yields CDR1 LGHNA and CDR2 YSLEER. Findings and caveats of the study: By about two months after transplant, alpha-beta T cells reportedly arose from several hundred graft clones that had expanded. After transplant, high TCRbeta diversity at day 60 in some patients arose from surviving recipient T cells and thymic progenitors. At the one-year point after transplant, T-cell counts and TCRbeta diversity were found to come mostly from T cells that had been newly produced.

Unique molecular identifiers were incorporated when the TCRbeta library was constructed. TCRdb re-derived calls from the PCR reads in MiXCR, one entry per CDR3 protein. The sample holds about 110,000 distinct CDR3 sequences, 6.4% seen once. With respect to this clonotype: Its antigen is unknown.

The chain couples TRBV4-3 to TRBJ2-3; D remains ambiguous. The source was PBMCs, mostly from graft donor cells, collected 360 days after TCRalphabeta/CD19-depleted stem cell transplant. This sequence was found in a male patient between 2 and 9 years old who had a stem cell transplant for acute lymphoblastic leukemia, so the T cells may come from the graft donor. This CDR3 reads CASSQGLGWIDTQYF. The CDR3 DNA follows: TGCGCCAGCAGCCAAGGGCTAGGCTGGATAGATACGCAGTATTTT.